A single sample gave rise to the 30 T cell receptor beta chains below, sequenced in a study of T-cell memory formation after mild COVID-19. One entry per CDR3 protein results from TCRdb running MiXCR on the 5' RACE reads. Among hundreds of thousands of distinct CDR3 sequences listed, around 27% were seen once. Material for sequencing was PBMCs or a T cell subset sorted from them (not recorded which). These receptors originate from an adult woman who had mild COVID-19 (a few samples of this study predate the infection). Cell type and time point are not known.

The gene calls are TRBV6-2 or TRBV6-3 and TRBJ2-3; D is uncertain. The CDR3 loop spans 12 amino acids. Germline V gene sequence: CDR1 MNHEY, CDR2 SVGEGT. Between the trimmed V and J ends, which lost 2 bases and 6 bases, there was a span of 6 bases. The CDR3 nucleotides read TGTGCCAGCAGTTACCTAGGGGATACGCAGTATTTT. As protein: CASSYLGDTQYF.

The chain is built from TRBV2 and TRBJ2-7; 10 nucleotides align to TRBD2. This CDR3 has 17 residues. CDR1 and CDR2 (germline): SNHLY, FYNNEI. V gave up 3 bases and J gave up 2 bases; unmatched junction bases: 10. For the CDR3, the DNA is TGTGCCAGCAGTGAGGCTAGCGGGAGCATAAACCCCTACGAGCAGTACTTC. Protein sequence: CASSEASGSINPYEQYF.

This clonotype has just a few counts. CDR3 coding DNA: TGTGCCAGCAGAGGGGGGGTACCTGACGAGCAGTACTTC. Amino acid sequence: CASRGGVPDEQYF. The chain couples TRBV12-3 or TRBV12-4 to TRBJ2-7, with D possibly being TRBD2 (7 bases). The V gene lost 6 bases and the J gene lost 5 bases, with 14 bases spanning the gap. There are 13 residues in the CDR3.

This clonotype was observed a few times. The chain combines TRBV5-4 with TRBJ2-3; unclear D gene. The CDR3 has 15 amino acids. Germline CDR1 is SGHNT and CDR2 is YYREEE (reference sequence). V was cut by 0 bases and J by 2 bases, with 10 bases left in between. The CDR3 loop is CASSLDQKPTDTQYF. The DNA for the CDR3 is TGTGCCAGCAGCTTGGACCAGAAACCCACAGATACGCAGTATTTT. The entire variable domain, with the rest obtained from reference TRBV5-4 and TRBJ2-3, is as follows: ETGVTQSPTHLIKTRGQQVTLRCSSQSGHNTVSWYQQALGQGPQFIFQYYREEENGRGNFPPRFSGLQFPNYSSELNVNALELDDSALYLCASSLDQKPTDTQYFGPGTRLTVL.

At least ten counts were recorded for this clonotype. V and J are TRBV20-1 and TRBJ2-2, with 11 bases aligning to TRBD2. The CDR3 sequence is 14 residues long. CDR1 is DFQATT, CDR2 SNEGSKA, per germline (reference sequence). J was trimmed by 7 bases and V by 0 bases; bases with no gene match: 1. CDR3 loop: CSARDLAGGGELFF. CDR3 in DNA: TGCAGTGCTAGAGATCTAGCGGGAGGCGGGGAGCTGTTTTTT.

V and J are TRBV5-1 and TRBJ2-3, with 11 positions matching TRBD2. The CDR3 runs to 17 residues. Germline-derived CDR1 and CDR2 are SGHRS and YFSETQ. V lost 3 bases and J lost 4; bases outside the gene matches: 10. CDR3 sequence (DNA): TGCGCCAGCAGCTCGAAGGTCCTAGCGGGGGGCCCAGATACGCAGTATTTT. It encodes CASSSKVLAGGPDTQYF.

This CDR3 is CASSSATSGRKYF. The CDR3 DNA reads TGTGCCAGCAGCTCGGCGACTAGCGGGAGAAAGTACTTC. V usage is TRBV5-6 and J usage is TRBJ2-4, with 12 bases matching TRBD2. CDR3 size: 13 residues. The junction had 6 bases not matched to a gene; V was cut back by 3 bases and J by 14 bases. Looked up from germline, CDR1 is SGHDT and CDR2 is YYEEEE.

The chain couples TRBV4-1 to TRBJ1-1; D is perhaps TRBD1 (6 bases). V lost 0 bases and J 5 bases, leaving 13 bases between the germline ends. CDR3 length equals 15 residues. Germline V lookup: CDR1 MGHRA, CDR2 YSYEKL. CDR3 DNA sequence: TGCGCCAGCAGCCAAGACGGGGGCGGAGGGACTGAAGCTTTCTTT. This encodes CASSQDGGGGTEAFF.

This clonotype was seen more than once but under ten times. V usage is TRBV29-1 and J usage is TRBJ1-1; 7 positions match TRBD1. Germline V CDR1 and CDR2: SQVTM, ANQGSEA. This CDR3 region has 12 residues. The J segment lost 6 bases and the V segment lost 6 bases, leaving 7 bases of the junction unmatched. Written as DNA, the CDR3 is TGCAGCGTCGGACAGGTCAAATCTGAAGCTTTCTTT. Translation: CSVGQVKSEAFF.

This sequence joins TRBV9 and TRBJ2-2; D is uncertain. The germline gives CDR1 SGDLS, CDR2 YYNGEE. The CDR3 runs 15 residues. V was shortened by 0 bases and J by 4 bases, with 10 bases between the two germline ends. The CDR3 region has the DNA TGTGCCAGCAGCGTAGGTGGAGATATCACCGGGGAGCTGTTTTTT. It yields the protein CASSVGGDITGELFF.

This clonotype was recorded a few times. V and J are TRBV9 and TRBJ2-7; 8 nucleotides match TRBD1. Germline V lookup: CDR1 SGDLS, CDR2 YYNGEE. This CDR3 spans 15 amino acids. V shed 4 bases and J 2 bases; nucleotides not matched to a gene: 8. The CDR3 coding sequence is TGTGCCAGCAGCCCAGGACAGGGCGTGACCTACGAGCAGTACTTC. The encoded protein is CASSPGQGVTYEQYF.

This chain uses TRBV7-6 with TRBJ2-7; 9 bases agree with TRBD1. CDR1 and CDR2 (germline): SGHVS, FNYEAQ. CDR3 length: 14 residues. The V segment lost 5 bases and the J segment 3 bases; nucleotides outside the gene matches: 5. The CDR3 is CASSPDRGIYEQYF. The CDR3 nucleotides are TGTGCCAGCAGCCCCGACAGGGGGATCTACGAGCAGTACTTC.

The chain has TRBV29-1 and TRBJ2-7; 8 bases line up with TRBD1. Trimming at V came to 4 bases and at J to 6 bases, leaving 11 bases not matched to a gene. In germline, CDR1 is SQVTM, CDR2 ANQGSEA. This CDR3 has 14 residues. The CDR3 region is CSVVGRQGATEQYF. The CDR3 coding sequence is TGCAGCGTTGTGGGGAGGCAGGGGGCGACCGAGCAGTACTTC.

This clonotype appeared a few times. The CDR3 nucleotides read TGTGCCAGCAGTGACAGGGGGCGCGGAACCGGGGAGCTGTTTTTT. Translation: CASSDRGRGTGELFF. The V and J genes are TRBV2 and TRBJ2-2; 8 bases are a match to TRBD1. Looked up from germline, CDR1 is SNHLY and CDR2 is FYNNEI. CDR3 size: 15 residues. V lost 3 bases and J lost 5; bases outside the gene matches: 5. Using reference TRBV2 and TRBJ2-2 for the parts outside the CDR3, the full variable domain is EPEVTQTPSHQVTQMGQEVILRCVPISNHLYFYWYRQILGQKVEFLVSFYNNEISEKSEIFDDQFSVERPDGSNFTLKIRSTKLEDSAMYFCASSDRGRGTGELFFGEGSRLTVL.

This clonotype came up a few times. The chain recombines TRBV7-2 with TRBJ2-5; the D gene is possibly TRBD1 (5 bases). Looked up from germline, CDR1 is SGHTA and CDR2 is FQGNSA. The V end lost 4 bases, the J end lost 3 bases, and 12 bases lay between the germline ends. The CDR3 length is 14 residues. The DNA for the CDR3 is TGTGCCAGCAGCTCAAACAGGAGAGAAGAGACCCAGTACTTC. It is translated as CASSSNRREETQYF.

CDR3 residues: CASSSPLAGNQETQYF. The CDR3 coding sequence is TGTGCCAGCAGTTCCCCACTAGCGGGAAACCAAGAGACCCAGTACTTC. The V and J genes are TRBV6-5 and TRBJ2-5, with TRBD2 identical over 10 bases. V lost 4 bases and J lost 0; bases outside the gene matches: 5. This CDR3 spans 16 amino acids. From germline, CDR1 is MNHEY and CDR2 SVGAGI.

This clonotype has just a few counts. This chain joins TRBV12-3 or TRBV12-4 and TRBJ2-1; 10 nucleotides align to TRBD2. The CDR3 is 16 amino acids. Trimming took 8 bases from V and 6 from J; bases not matched to a gene: 13. This chain's CDR3 is CASVPPLGLAANEQFF. The CDR3 DNA is TGTGCCAGCGTGCCGCCGCTAGGACTAGCGGCCAATGAGCAGTTCTTC.

This clonotype was counted a few times. The chain carries TRBV7-9 and TRBJ2-2; the D gene is possibly TRBD1 (5 bases). The length of the CDR3 is 15 residues. The germline CDR1 and CDR2 sequences are SEHNR and FQNEAQ (reference sequence). Trimming stripped 6 bases from V and 0 bases from J, with 11 bases between. Written as DNA, the CDR3 is TGTGCCAGCAGAATGGGGCTAGCGAACACCGGGGAGCTGTTTTTT. Residues: CASRMGLANTGELFF.

The CDR3 DNA sequence: TGTGCCAGCAGCTTGTCACCGGCCCCTGGGTCAGATACGCAGTATTTT. Translation: CASSLSPAPGSDTQYF. V is TRBV7-2 and J is TRBJ2-3; D not certain. The V gene lost 3 bases and the J gene lost 4 bases, with 17 bases spanning the gap. This CDR3 has 16 amino acids. The germline CDR1 and CDR2 sequences are SGHTA and FQGNSA.

The rearrangement links TRBV29-1 to TRBJ2-1, with 9 nucleotides matching TRBD2. This CDR3 region has 16 residues. Germline-derived CDR1 and CDR2 are SQVTM and ANQGSEA. V trimming: 3 bases; J trimming: 0 bases; junction bases outside the gene matches: 6. The CDR3 nucleotides are TGCAGCGTTGATGGCGGGAGGGTTAGCTCCTACAATGAGCAGTTCTTC. Translation gives CSVDGGRVSSYNEQFF.

This clonotype was counted between two and nine times. The chain uses TRBV12-3 or TRBV12-4 and TRBJ2-3, with no clear D. The V end lost 8 bases, the J end lost 2 bases, and 5 bases lay between the germline ends. This CDR3 comprises 11 residues. The CDR3 here is CASVYTDTQYF. The CDR3 DNA reads TGTGCCAGCGTCTACACAGATACGCAGTATTTT.

The chain uses TRBV10-3 and TRBJ2-7; no definite D call. The V gene's germline CDR1 is ENHRY and CDR2 SYGVKD. Trimming removed 1 base at V and 0 bases at J, with 16 bases between. The CDR3 length is 17 residues. CDR3 sequence (DNA): TGTGCCATCAGTGAGTTACCGACGGCAGGAAACTCCTACGAGCAGTACTTC. Its protein is CAISELPTAGNSYEQYF.

This clonotype was counted a few times. The chain has TRBV24-1 and TRBJ2-1, with a tentative D call TRBD2 (6 bases). The CDR3 sequence is 14 residues long. The ends were cut back, 9 bases at V and 0 bases at J, with 11 bases in the middle. Germline-derived CDR1 and CDR2 are KGHDR and SFDVKD. DNA for the CDR3: TGTGCCACCCGGGACGGGAGCTCCTACAATGAGCAGTTCTTC. It yields the protein CATRDGSSYNEQFF.

The V gene is TRBV4-1, the J gene TRBJ2-1, with D hard to call. V was cut by 1 base and J by 3 bases, with 10 bases left in between. This CDR3 region has 15 residues. Germline loops: CDR1 MGHRA, CDR2 YSYEKL. The CDR3 DNA is TGCGCCAGCAGCCAAGTAACTGGGAACTACAATGAGCAGTTCTTC. Its protein is CASSQVTGNYNEQFF.

V and J are TRBV7-3 and TRBJ2-6; D is perhaps TRBD1 (6 bases). The V and J ends lost 5 bases and 1 base respectively, with 12 bases between them. This CDR3 is built from 16 residues. Germline V gene data show CDR1 as SGHTA and CDR2 as FQGTGA. The CDR3 here is CASSKKQGSGANVLTF. The CDR3 DNA reads as TGTGCCAGCAGCAAGAAACAGGGATCTGGGGCCAACGTCCTGACTTTC.

This clonotype has only a few counts. This chain links TRBV7-2 with TRBJ2-5; TRBD2 agrees at 7 bases. Germline V gene lookup returns CDR1 SGHTA and CDR2 FQGNSA. This CDR3 region has 14 residues. Germline trimming cut 4 bases from V and 6 bases from J; bases unmatched to any gene: 8. The CDR3 nucleotides read TGTGCCAGCAGCTCCCTAGCGGTTGGGCAGACCCAGTACTTC. Residues: CASSSLAVGQTQYF.

The chain employs TRBV5-1 and TRBJ2-1; the match to TRBD1 covers 11 bases. Germline V gene sequence: CDR1 SGHRS, CDR2 YFSETQ. Germline trimming cut 0 bases from V and 4 bases from J; bases unmatched to any gene: 6. The CDR3 loop spans 17 amino acids. The DNA for the CDR3 is TGCGCCAGCAGCTTGGTTGTCGGGACAGGGGGTTACAATGAGCAGTTCTTC. Its translation is CASSLVVGTGGYNEQFF.

V and J are TRBV3-1 and TRBJ2-7; TRBD2 agrees at 8 bases. Germline CDR1 is LGHDT and CDR2 is YNNKEL (reference sequence). Germline trimming cut 0 bases from V and 3 bases from J; bases unmatched to any gene: 10. CDR3 size: 17 residues. The CDR3 region has the DNA TGTGCCAGCAGCCAAGAACGGCTTAGCGGGACTCGCTACGAGCAGTACTTC. It specifies CASSQERLSGTRYEQYF.

The chain links TRBV20-1 to TRBJ1-2, with 9 positions matching TRBD1. The germline V gene has CDR1 DFQATT and CDR2 SNEGSKA (reference sequence). The CDR3 spans 17 residues. V lost 5 bases, J lost 4 bases, and 17 bases stayed unmatched. The CDR3 DNA is TGCAGTGCTCTTGACTTGGTTGGGACAGGGTTTCTCTATGGCTACACCTTC. It translates to CSALDLVGTGFLYGYTF.

The gene calls are TRBV6-5 and TRBJ1-1; tentative D call: TRBD1 (5 bases). Deletions cut 7 bases from V and 3 bases from J, with 12 bases between. The germline V gene encodes CDR1 MNHEY and CDR2 SVGAGI. The length of the CDR3 is 13 residues. This chain's CDR3 is CASIPQGDTEAFF. CDR3 DNA sequence: TGTGCCAGCATCCCCCAAGGGGACACTGAAGCTTTCTTT.